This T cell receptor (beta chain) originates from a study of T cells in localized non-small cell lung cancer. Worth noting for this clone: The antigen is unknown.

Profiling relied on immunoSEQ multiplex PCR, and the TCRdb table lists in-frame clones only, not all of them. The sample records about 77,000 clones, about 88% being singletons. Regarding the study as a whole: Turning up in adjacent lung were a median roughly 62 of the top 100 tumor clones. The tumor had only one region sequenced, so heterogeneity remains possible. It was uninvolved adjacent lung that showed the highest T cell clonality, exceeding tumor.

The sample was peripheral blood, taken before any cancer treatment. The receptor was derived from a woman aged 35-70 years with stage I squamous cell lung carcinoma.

The CDR3 sequence: CASGLIQGVYNEQFF. The CDR3 nucleotides are TGTGCTAGTGGTTTGATACAGGGGGTGTACAATGAGCAGTTCTTC. This sequence joins TRBV12-5 and TRBJ2-1, with 8 bases matching TRBD1. The CDR3 covers 15 residues. Unmatched junction bases numbered 4, after V lost 2 bases and J lost 4 bases. Per germline, CDR1 LGHNT and CDR2 FRNRAP.